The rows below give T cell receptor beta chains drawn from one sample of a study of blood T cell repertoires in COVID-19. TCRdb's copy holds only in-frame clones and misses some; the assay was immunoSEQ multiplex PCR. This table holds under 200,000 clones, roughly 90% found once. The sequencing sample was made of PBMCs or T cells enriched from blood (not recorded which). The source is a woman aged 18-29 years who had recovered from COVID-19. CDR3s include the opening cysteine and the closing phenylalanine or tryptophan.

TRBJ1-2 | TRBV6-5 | CASRIARGSYGYTF
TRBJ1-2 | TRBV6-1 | CASNQGTQYGYTF
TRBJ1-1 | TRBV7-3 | CASSGRPGTGLNTEAFF
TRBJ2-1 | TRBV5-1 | CASSTSGAYNEQFF
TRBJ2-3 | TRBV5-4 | CASSWGSGAGDTQYF
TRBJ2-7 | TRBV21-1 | CASSKERLTGGEQYF
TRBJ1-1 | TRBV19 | CASSRIGGPLNTEAFF
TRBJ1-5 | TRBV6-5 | CASSYLDQPQHF
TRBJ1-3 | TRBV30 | CAWSVLISGNTIYF
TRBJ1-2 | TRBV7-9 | CASSFPTGGYGYTF
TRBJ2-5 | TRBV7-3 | CASSLKGGRETQYF
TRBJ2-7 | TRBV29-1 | CSVAPAMGLYEQYF
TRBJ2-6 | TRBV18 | CASARLMSSGANVLTF
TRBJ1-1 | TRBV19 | CASRLSLMNTEAFF
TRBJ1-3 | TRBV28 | CASSLGSTLSGNTIYF
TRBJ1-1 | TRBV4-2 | CASSPDLFREVTEAFF
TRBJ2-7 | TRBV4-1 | CASSQPRSSYEQYF
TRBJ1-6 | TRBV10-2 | CASSPGANSPLHF
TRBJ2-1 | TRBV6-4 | CASSEFGGAGYNEQFF
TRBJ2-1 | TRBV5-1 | CASSWTSGGAHEQFF
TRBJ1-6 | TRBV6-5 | CASGLDRDDSPLHF
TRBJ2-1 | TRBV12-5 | CASGLFSGPLYNEQFF
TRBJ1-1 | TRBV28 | CASSLSTGNTEAFF
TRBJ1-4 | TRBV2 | CASREFPGTINEKLFF
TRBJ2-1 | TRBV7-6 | CASSKQRGGNEQFF
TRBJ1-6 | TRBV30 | CAWSVGFLWDSNNSPLHF
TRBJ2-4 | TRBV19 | CASRETGWNIQYF
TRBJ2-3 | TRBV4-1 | CASSQGVAGARTDTQYF
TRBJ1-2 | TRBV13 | CASSDWGGRLSGYTF
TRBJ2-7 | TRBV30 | CAWALQGSGYYEQYF
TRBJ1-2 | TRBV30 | CAWSTTGTGTTF
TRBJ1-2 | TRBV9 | CASSSGQGDGYTF
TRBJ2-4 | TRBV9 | CASSGDPRTGIKNIQYF
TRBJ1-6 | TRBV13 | CASRQGNSPLHF
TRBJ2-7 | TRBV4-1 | CASSLIAGALYEQYF
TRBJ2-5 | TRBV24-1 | CATSDDRVETQYF
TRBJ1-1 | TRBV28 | CASSLRGTVHTEAFF
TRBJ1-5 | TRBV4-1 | CASSQRQGRHQPQHF
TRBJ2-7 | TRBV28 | CASSRGQNYEQYF
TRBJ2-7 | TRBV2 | CASRRTYEQYF
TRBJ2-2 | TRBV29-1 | CSVRLGAGELFF
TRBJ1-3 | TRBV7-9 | CASTSRQSSGNTIYF
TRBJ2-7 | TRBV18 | CASSPIAEAYEQYF
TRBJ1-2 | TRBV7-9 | CASSKTVDGYTF
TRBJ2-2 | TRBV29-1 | CSAQEFSNTGELFF
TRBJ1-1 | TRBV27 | CASSLQQGAVTEAFF
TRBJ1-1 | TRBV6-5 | CASSYTLTGWNTEAFF
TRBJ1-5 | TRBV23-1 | CARDDRDFSNQPQHF
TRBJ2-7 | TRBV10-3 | CAISETLAGVYEQYF
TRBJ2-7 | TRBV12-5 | CASGLAKGAVLSEQYF
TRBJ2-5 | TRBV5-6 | CASSSGQYQETQYF
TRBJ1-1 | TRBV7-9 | CAPPPGPNTEAFF
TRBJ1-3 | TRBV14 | CASSQQQQVYGNTIYF
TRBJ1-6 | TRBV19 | CASSPWDRANSPLHF
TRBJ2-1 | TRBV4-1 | CASSLGQVSYNEQFF
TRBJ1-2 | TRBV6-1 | CASSERPSELGYTF
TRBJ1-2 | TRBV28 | CASAQGLNGYTF